This T cell receptor (beta chain) was retrieved from a study of CD8 T cells in Susac syndrome. Germline values: CDR1 SEHNR, CDR2 FQNEAQ (reference sequence). Trimming took off 5 bases at V and 7 bases at J, with 15 bases between the two ends. The CDR3 length is 13 residues. cDNA came from around 0.5 to 1 ug RNA primed by random hexamers. Using its own MiXCR run on the immunoSEQ multiplex PCR reads, TCRdb lists one record per CDR3 protein. Among around 180,000 distinct CDR3 sequences listed, approximately 94% were seen once. The sample was CD4+ T cells from PBMCs. The source of this sequence is a human donor with Susac syndrome. The V and J genes are TRBV7-9 and TRBJ2-7; D unclear. The CDR3 here is CASSTPSAWEQYF. For the CDR3, the DNA is TGTGCCAGCAGCACTCCTTCGGCGTGGGAGCAGTACTTC.